The following is a TCR beta chain sequence with its context. Participants' reported clinical history set cohort assignment. Two negative PCRs, clearance, or symptom resolution had been documented for recovered Cohort 3 donors. This sample was included in a study of blood T cell repertoires in COVID-19. Study overall: PBMCs, B-cell-depleted T cells, or T cells were the source of the cDNA or gDNA that made up the material.

Authors' processing steps: The authors estimated nucleated cell counts from reference gene primer amplification. Produced via immunoSEQ multiplex PCR; TCRdb's table is partial and in-frame only. V and J calls and clone size are given by that table; D and trimming were obtained from the DNA. The sample shows 500,000 or so clones, about nine tenths of them seen only once. The CDR3 length is 16 residues. Germline CDR1 GTSNPN, CDR2 SVGIG (reference sequence). V lost 2 bases, J lost 5 bases, and 16 bases lay in between. The chain uses TRBV30 and TRBJ2-6; a weak D match, TRBD2 (6 bases). The sequenced sample was PBMCs or T cells enriched from blood (not recorded which). The sequence came from a woman between 18 and 29 years old who had recovered from COVID-19. The CDR3 sequence is CAWSPGEELWANVLTF. DNA for the CDR3: TGTGCCTGGAGTCCCGGGGAGGAATTGTGGGCCAACGTCCTGACTTTC. Variable domain in full (rest from reference TRBV30 and TRBJ2-6): SQTIHQWPATLVQPVGSPLSLECTVEGTSNPNLYWYRQAAGRGLQLLFYSVGIGQISSEVPQNLSASRPQDRQFILSSKKLLLSDSGFYLCAWSPGEELWANVLTFGAGSRLTVL.